This is a list of T cell receptor beta chains from one sample in a study of CD8 T cells in Susac syndrome. Using its own MiXCR run on the immunoSEQ multiplex PCR reads, TCRdb lists one record per CDR3 protein. This table has some 150,000 distinct CDR3 sequences, roughly 94% appearing once. Sequencing was performed on CD4+ T cells from PBMCs. Receptors were obtained from a human donor with Susac syndrome. Both conserved end residues are part of each CDR3. The D gene is left open where the match is weak. Rows may omit the clone size; those that give it use once, few, many or a size class.

j_gene | v_gene | abundance | d_gene | CDR3aa | CDR3nt
TRBJ2-6 | TRBV23-1 | - | - | CARRTPATSGANVLTF | TGCGCCAGGCGGACCCCGGCGACCTCTGGGGCCAACGTCCTGACTTTC
TRBJ1-2 | TRBV9 | - | TRBD1 | CASSLDRGILDYGYTF | TGTGCCAGCAGCCTTGACAGGGGGATATTAGACTATGGCTACACCTTC
TRBJ1-3 | TRBV3-1 | - | - | CASSHSRRGSSGNTIYF | TGTGCCAGCAGCCACAGTCGGCGGGGGAGCTCTGGAAACACCATATATTTT
TRBJ2-3 | TRBV7-9 | - | - | CASSSLYRVTADTQYF | TGTGCCAGCAGCTCACTATACAGGGTCACCGCAGATACGCAGTATTTT
TRBJ1-1 | TRBV20-1 | - | - | CSARDWRARNTEAFF | TGCAGTGCTAGAGATTGGAGGGCCAGGAACACTGAAGCTTTCTTT
TRBJ2-3 | TRBV9 | - | - | CASSAGFQTDTQYF | TGTGCCAGCAGCGCGGGATTTCAGACAGATACGCAGTATTTT
TRBJ2-7 | TRBV3-1 | - | - | CATSSGRGYEQYF | TGTGCCACCTCTAGCGGAAGGGGGTACGAGCAGTACTTC
TRBJ2-1 | TRBV20-1 | - | TRBD2 | CSARRFPASGIGVNEQFF | TGCAGTGCTAGAAGATTTCCCGCTAGCGGGATAGGGGTCAATGAGCAGTTCTTC
TRBJ1-3 | TRBV20-1 | once | TRBD1 | CSARRDRVNTIYF | TGCAGTGCTCGACGGGACAGGGTCAACACCATATATTTT
TRBJ1-1 | TRBV7-3 | - | - | CASSPGGRNTEAFF | TGTGCCAGCAGCCCGGGGGGAAGGAACACTGAAGCTTTCTTT
TRBJ2-7 | TRBV30 | - | TRBD1 | CAWGDSSYEQYF | TGTGCCTGGGGGGACAGCTCCTACGAGCAGTACTTC
TRBJ1-4 | TRBV30 | - | - | CASISTNEKLFF | TGTGCCTCGATATCAACTAATGAAAAACTGTTTTTT
TRBJ1-6 | TRBV30 | once | - | CAWTPDGPYNSPLHF | TGTGCCTGGACACCGGACGGCCCTTATAATTCACCCCTCCACTTT
TRBJ1-2 | TRBV18 | few | - | CASSQQGYGYTF | TGTGCCAGCTCACAACAGGGTTATGGCTACACCTTC
TRBJ2-7 | TRBV20-1 | - | - | CSAPNPASYEQYF | TGCAGTGCCCCGAACCCGGCCTCCTACGAGCAGTACTTC
TRBJ1-2 | TRBV30 | - | - | CAWSAVQGGANYGYTF | TGTGCCTGGAGTGCGGTACAGGGCGGAGCAAACTATGGCTACACCTTC
TRBJ1-6 | TRBV6-6 | - | - | CASSPRYGDSPLHF | TGTGCCAGCAGCCCAAGGTACGGCGATTCACCCCTCCACTTT
TRBJ1-1 | TRBV6-5 | - | TRBD1 | CASSFGQGSTEAFF | TGTGCCAGCAGCTTCGGACAGGGGAGCACTGAAGCTTTCTTT
TRBJ2-3 | TRBV24-1 | - | TRBD2 | CATSDRLAGTDTQYF | TGTGCCACCAGTGATCGACTAGCGGGCACAGATACGCAGTATTTT
TRBJ1-5 | TRBV20-1 | - | TRBD1 | CSARKGQGLGQPQHF | TGCAGTGCTAGAAAGGGACAGGGATTGGGTCAGCCCCAGCATTTT
TRBJ1-1 | TRBV29-1 | - | - | CSHRVLEGTEAFF | TGCAGCCACCGTGTTCTAGAAGGCACTGAAGCTTTCTTT
TRBJ1-2 | TRBV3-1 | - | TRBD1 | CASSRDRGIWSYGYTF | TGTGCCAGCAGCCGGGACAGGGGAATTTGGAGCTATGGCTACACCTTC
TRBJ2-2 | TRBV14 | - | TRBD2 | CASSQRTSVSGELFF | TGTGCCAGCAGCCAGAGGACTAGCGTGTCCGGGGAGCTGTTTTTT
TRBJ1-1 | TRBV5-1 | - | - | CASSSGRSSTAFF | TGCGCCAGCAGCTCTGGGAGGAGTTCAACGGCTTTCTTT
TRBJ2-2 | TRBV30 | - | TRBD2 | CAWDWTGGPAGELFF | TGTGCCTGGGACTGGACGGGGGGGCCGGCCGGGGAGCTGTTTTTT
TRBJ2-1 | TRBV9 | - | - | CASSLTNLNEQFF | TGTGCCAGCAGCTTGACCAACCTCAATGAGCAGTTCTTC
TRBJ1-6 | TRBV20-1 | - | TRBD1 | CSASPDRVTSPLHF | TGCAGCGCTAGCCCGGACAGGGTTACTTCACCCCTCCACTTT
TRBJ2-3 | TRBV4-1 | - | TRBD2 | CASSQSLAGGTDTQYF | TGCGCCAGCAGCCAGAGTCTAGCGGGGGGCACAGATACGCAGTATTTT
TRBJ2-3 | TRBV29-1 | - | - | CSVKSTDTQYF | TGCAGCGTTAAGAGCACAGATACGCAGTATTTT
TRBJ2-1 | TRBV12-3/TRBV12-4 | - | - | CASSLGTWGIDEQFF | TGTGCCAGCAGTTTAGGGACTTGGGGTATCGATGAGCAGTTCTTC
TRBJ2-7 | TRBV11-2 | - | - | CASSLFGQYEQYF | TGTGCCAGCAGCTTATTTGGACAGTACGAGCAGTACTTC
TRBJ1-2 | TRBV24-1 | - | - | CATSDFRQGYGYTF | TGTGCCACCAGTGATTTCCGGCAGGGATATGGCTACACCTTC
TRBJ2-1 | TRBV20-1 | - | TRBD2 | CSARVVAGGLDNEQFF | TGCAGTGCTAGAGTGGTAGCGGGGGGGCTTGACAATGAGCAGTTCTTC
TRBJ2-5 | TRBV20-1 | - | TRBD2 | CSARAVAGGQETQYF | TGCAGTGCTAGAGCTGTAGCGGGAGGTCAAGAGACCCAGTACTTC
TRBJ1-2 | TRBV9 | - | - | CASSAGGAGYTF | TGTGCCAGCAGCGCTGGGGGTGCGGGCTACACCTTC
TRBJ2-1 | TRBV25-1 | - | TRBD2 | CASSGTSGSTSSYNEQFF | TGTGCCAGCAGTGGGACTAGCGGGAGCACGAGCTCCTACAATGAGCAGTTCTTC
TRBJ1-1 | TRBV10-3 | - | - | CAISEAGVAFF | TGTGCCATCAGTGAGGCCGGTGTGGCTTTCTTT
TRBJ2-2 | TRBV5-5 | few | TRBD1 | CASSLYAGGAGELFF | TGTGCCAGCAGCTTGTATGCAGGGGGTGCCGGGGAGCTGTTTTTT
TRBJ2-1 | TRBV18 | - | - | CASSRADGYEQFF | TGTGCCAGCTCACGAGCAGACGGTTATGAGCAGTTCTTC
TRBJ1-1 | TRBV5-6 | - | - | CASSLTQRPAVDEAFF | TGTGCCAGCAGCTTGACCCAGCGGCCGGCCGTGGATGAAGCTTTCTTT
TRBJ2-7 | TRBV21-1 | - | - | CASRGQSCYEQYF | TGTGCCAGCAGGGGTCAGAGTTGCTACGAGCAGTACTTC
TRBJ1-1 | TRBV7-3 | - | - | CASSRTRGHLNTEAFF | TGTGCCAGCAGCCGGACGAGGGGCCATCTGAACACTGAAGCTTTCTTT
TRBJ1-5 | TRBV5-6 | - | - | CASSLGLNQPQHF | TGTGCCAGCAGCTTGGGCCTCAATCAGCCCCAGCATTTT
TRBJ2-5 | TRBV13 | - | - | CASSSYSLQETQYF | TGTGCCAGCAGCTCCTACAGTCTCCAAGAGACCCAGTACTTC
TRBJ2-7 | TRBV19 | - | TRBD1 | CASSRDRSSEQYF | TGTGCCAGTAGTAGGGACAGGAGCTCCGAGCAGTACTTC
TRBJ2-1 | TRBV18 | - | TRBD2 | CASSSREGLNNEQFF | TGTGCCAGCTCGTCGCGGGAGGGCCTGAACAATGAGCAGTTCTTC
TRBJ2-3 | TRBV12-3/TRBV12-4 | - | TRBD2 | CASSQTSGTDTQYF | TGTGCCAGCAGCCAGACTAGCGGCACAGATACGCAGTATTTT
TRBJ1-2 | TRBV29-1 | - | - | CSVDRKGYTF | TGCAGCGTTGATCGGAAGGGCTACACCTTC
TRBJ2-4 | TRBV30 | - | TRBD1 | CAWNGQGGNIQYF | TGTGCCTGGAACGGACAGGGAGGAAACATTCAGTACTTC
TRBJ2-5 | TRBV7-2 | - | - | CASSLMGGALRGQETQYF | TGTGCCAGCAGCTTAATGGGGGGGGCCCTTCGTGGGCAAGAGACCCAGTACTTC
TRBJ2-7 | TRBV6-2/TRBV6-3 | - | TRBD2 | CASGTSGRAYEQYF | TGTGCCAGCGGAACTAGCGGGAGGGCGTACGAGCAGTACTTC
TRBJ1-6 | TRBV12-5 | - | - | CASGYNSPLHF | TGTGCTAGTGGCTATAATTCACCCCTCCACTTT
TRBJ2-7 | TRBV9 | once | - | CASSGMGGRYEQYF | TGTGCCAGCAGCGGGATGGGGGGGCGCTACGAGCAGTACTTC
TRBJ1-6 | TRBV2 | - | - | CASSTDSPKANSPLHF | TGTGCCAGCAGCACAGACAGTCCGAAGGCAAATTCACCCCTCCACTTT
TRBJ2-1 | TRBV20-1 | - | TRBD2 | CSAPNGLAGGNEQFF | TGCAGTGCCCCCAACGGACTAGCGGGAGGCAATGAGCAGTTCTTC
TRBJ2-3 | TRBV3-1 | - | - | CASSPSARTDTQYF | TGTGCCAGCAGCCCTAGCGCGCGCACAGATACGCAGTATTTT
TRBJ2-1 | TRBV5-4 | - | - | CASSLPLGDNEQFF | TGTGCCAGCAGCTTACCACTAGGGGACAATGAGCAGTTCTTC
TRBJ2-3 | TRBV24-1 | once | - | CATSDRTTDTQYF | TGTGCCACCAGTGATCGGACTACAGATACGCAGTATTTT
TRBJ2-5 | TRBV28 | - | - | CASSSQETQYF | TGTGCCAGCAGCTCCCAAGAGACCCAGTACTTC